These T cell receptor beta chains were read from a single sample in a study of T-cell memory formation after mild COVID-19. TCRdb reprocessed the 5' RACE reads with MiXCR, giving one entry per CDR3 protein. The sample shows approximately 190,000 distinct CDR3 sequences, around 16% of them seen only once. The source material was PBMCs or a T cell subset sorted from them (not recorded which). These receptors were taken from an adult woman who had mild COVID-19 (a few samples of this study predate the infection). Cell type and time point are not known. The CDR3 runs from the conserved cysteine through the conserved F or W. The D gene is left open where the match is weak. Some rows mark clone size as missing; the rest say once, few, many or name a class of expanded clone.

D: -; V: TRBV27; size: -; J: TRBJ1-1; CDR3: CASHDGGRVTEAFF; DNA: TGTGCCAGCCATGACGGGGGAAGGGTCACTGAAGCTTTCTTT
D: -; V: TRBV9; size: few; J: TRBJ1-6; CDR3: CASSSTGNNSPLHF; DNA: TGTGCCAGCAGCTCCACAGGGAATAATTCACCCCTCCACTTT
D: -; V: TRBV6-5; size: many; J: TRBJ1-5; CDR3: CASSYTGSFSPQHF; DNA: TGTGCCAGCAGTTACACAGGCTCTTTTTCGCCCCAGCATTTT
D: -; V: TRBV29-1; size: few; J: TRBJ2-3; CDR3: CSVGLRTDTQYF; DNA: TGCAGCGTTGGTTTGCGAACAGATACGCAGTATTTT
D: -; V: TRBV5-1; size: -; J: TRBJ1-2; CDR3: CASSVIDEGLGYTF; DNA: TGCGCCAGCAGCGTCATCGATGAGGGCCTAGGCTACACCTTC
D: -; V: TRBV27; size: -; J: TRBJ2-1; CDR3: CATQREAGGYNEQFF; DNA: TGTGCCACCCAGAGGGAGGCAGGGGGATACAATGAGCAGTTCTTC
D: TRBD2; V: TRBV7-6; size: -; J: TRBJ2-5; CDR3: CASSLAGGGLQETQYF; DNA: TGTGCCAGCAGCTTAGCCGGGGGGGGGCTCCAAGAGACCCAGTACTTC
D: -; V: TRBV3-1; size: few; J: TRBJ1-2; CDR3: CASSQDQAGRGYTF; DNA: TGTGCCAGCAGCCAAGATCAGGCAGGCCGTGGCTACACCTTC
D: -; V: TRBV19; size: -; J: TRBJ2-7; CDR3: CASSIDSGYEQYF; DNA: TGTGCCAGTAGTATTGACAGCGGCTACGAGCAGTACTTC
D: -; V: TRBV20-1; size: once; J: TRBJ1-1; CDR3: CSAAPASGDTEAFF; DNA: TGCAGTGCGGCCCCCGCCTCAGGGGACACTGAAGCTTTCTTT
D: -; V: TRBV7-6; size: -; J: TRBJ2-1; CDR3: CASSPWGTWQFF; DNA: TGTGCCAGCAGCCCATGGGGGACATGGCAGTTCTTC
D: -; V: TRBV5-1; size: -; J: TRBJ2-1; CDR3: CASSLDRGGSYNEQFF; DNA: TGCGCCAGCAGCTTGGACAGGGGGGGCTCCTACAATGAGCAGTTCTTC
D: TRBD1; V: TRBV12-3/TRBV12-4; size: few; J: TRBJ1-1; CDR3: CASSFTTGGNRAFF; DNA: TGTGCCAGCAGTTTCACGACAGGGGGCAACAGAGCTTTCTTT
D: TRBD2; V: TRBV6-5; size: many; J: TRBJ2-3; CDR3: CASSYPGGGRETQYF; DNA: TGTGCCAGCAGTTACCCCGGGGGGGGCAGAGAAACGCAGTATTTT
D: -; V: TRBV7-8; size: few; J: TRBJ1-2; CDR3: CASSSSGTNYGYTF; DNA: TGTGCCAGCAGCTCCTCCGGTACTAACTATGGCTACACCTTC
D: TRBD1; V: TRBV6-6; size: -; J: TRBJ1-1; CDR3: CASSDNRGPEAFF; DNA: TGTGCCAGCAGTGACAACAGGGGCCCCGAAGCTTTCTTT
D: -; V: TRBV9; size: -; J: TRBJ2-2; CDR3: CASSVLGESTGELFF; DNA: TGTGCCAGCAGCGTATTGGGGGAGTCCACCGGGGAGCTGTTTTTT
D: -; V: TRBV20-1; size: few; J: TRBJ2-7; CDR3: CSARGTVYEQYF; DNA: TGCAGTGCTAGAGGGACGGTCTACGAGCAGTACTTC
D: TRBD1; V: TRBV6-6; size: -; J: TRBJ2-1; CDR3: CASSYRDRDNEQFF; DNA: TGTGCCAGCAGTTACCGGGACAGGGACAATGAGCAGTTCTTC
D: TRBD1; V: TRBV7-8; size: -; J: TRBJ2-5; CDR3: CASSLEGTAQETQYF; DNA: TGTGCCAGCAGCTTAGAGGGGACAGCTCAAGAGACCCAGTACTTC
D: -; V: TRBV11-2; size: -; J: TRBJ2-5; CDR3: CASSSRGLEETQYF; DNA: TGTGCCAGCAGCTCCCGGGGTCTTGAAGAGACCCAGTACTTC
D: TRBD2; V: TRBV20-1; size: many; J: TRBJ2-5; CDR3: CSALPSGIRETQYF; DNA: TGCAGTGCCCTCCCAAGCGGGATTCGTGAGACCCAGTACTTC
D: -; V: TRBV5-1; size: many; J: TRBJ1-1; CDR3: CASSLERNTEAFF; DNA: TGTGCCAGCAGCTTAGAGCGGAACACTGAAGCTTTCTTT
D: -; V: TRBV7-2; size: -; J: TRBJ2-2; CDR3: CASSLVVGLGELFF; DNA: TGTGCCAGCAGCTTAGTAGTAGGGCTAGGAGAGCTGTTTTTT
D: -; V: TRBV20-1; size: -; J: TRBJ2-3; CDR3: CSARVIDRRRSTDTQYF; DNA: TGCAGTGCTAGAGTAATCGATCGGCGGCGTAGCACAGATACGCAGTATTTT
D: TRBD2; V: TRBV7-9; size: many; J: TRBJ2-1; CDR3: CASSSMGGGPVSYNEQFF; DNA: TGTGCCAGCAGCTCCATGGGGGGAGGGCCGGTTTCCTACAATGAGCAGTTCTTC
D: -; V: TRBV24-1; size: -; J: TRBJ2-6; CDR3: CATSDPFLTGANVLTF; DNA: TGTGCCACCAGTGACCCATTCCTTACCGGGGCCAACGTCCTGACTTTC
D: -; V: TRBV11-2; size: -; J: TRBJ1-4; CDR3: CASSNNPGRHGEKLFF; DNA: TGTGCCAGCAGTAACAACCCCGGAAGGCATGGTGAAAAACTGTTTTTT
D: -; V: TRBV5-5; size: -; J: TRBJ1-2; CDR3: CASSLVGDSGYTF; DNA: TGTGCCAGCAGCTTGGTGGGCGACTCTGGCTACACCTTC
D: TRBD1; V: TRBV7-9; size: few; J: TRBJ1-1; CDR3: CASSRQGARSGTEAFF; DNA: TGTGCCAGCAGCCGACAGGGGGCGCGGTCGGGGACTGAAGCTTTCTTT
D: -; V: TRBV11-3; size: many; J: TRBJ2-1; CDR3: CASSDLPTGDEQFF; DNA: TGTGCCAGCAGTGACCTACCTACAGGCGATGAGCAGTTCTTC
D: -; V: TRBV7-2; size: -; J: TRBJ1-5; CDR3: CASSTADLGNQPQHF; DNA: TGTGCCAGCAGCACCGCAGATCTGGGCAATCAGCCCCAGCATTTT
D: TRBD2; V: TRBV7-3; size: -; J: TRBJ2-2; CDR3: CASSPRPSGRAGTGELFF; DNA: TGTGCCAGCAGCCCTAGGCCTAGCGGGAGGGCAGGCACCGGGGAGCTGTTTTTT
D: TRBD1; V: TRBV4-1; size: few; J: TRBJ1-1; CDR3: CASSQLQGFGTEAFF; DNA: TGCGCCAGCAGCCAATTACAGGGGTTCGGGACTGAAGCTTTCTTT
D: TRBD1; V: TRBV9; size: few; J: TRBJ1-1; CDR3: CASRTLTGEGTEAFF; DNA: TGTGCCAGCAGGACACTTACAGGGGAAGGAACTGAAGCTTTCTTT
D: -; V: TRBV7-9; size: many; J: TRBJ2-3; CDR3: CASSFSPRADTQYF; DNA: TGTGCCAGCAGCTTCTCCCCGAGGGCAGATACGCAGTATTTT
D: -; V: TRBV7-9; size: -; J: TRBJ1-4; CDR3: CASSLEGTHEKLFF; DNA: TGTGCCAGCAGCTTAGAAGGCACGCACGAAAAACTGTTTTTT
D: -; V: TRBV7-9; size: -; J: TRBJ1-6; CDR3: CASSFDTGTLLHF; DNA: TGTGCCAGCAGCTTCGACACCGGGACCCTTCTCCACTTT